Shown below are 9 T cell receptor beta chains from a single sample sequenced in a study of CXCR3-negative and CXCR3-positive naive CD8 T cells. The TRB cDNA libraries were prepared by 5' RACE with UMI labels. TCRdb reprocessed the 5' RACE reads and keeps a single row for each CDR3 protein, giving no DNA. The sample has around 56,000 distinct CDR3 sequences. Sequencing was carried out using naive CXCR3- CD8+ T cells from blood. Subset denoted: CD45RO-CCR7+CD27+CD95- naive CD8+ T cells lacking CXCR3 (TNR3-). These receptors were taken from a human donor in good health. Some clones in this sample may be carry-over from other donors' samples.

The V gene is TRBV4-3, the J gene TRBJ2-7; TCRdb designates TRBD1, a call that cannot be tested without DNA. The germline V gene has CDR1 LGHNA and CDR2 YSLEER. CDR3 length: 15 amino acids. The CDR3 sequence: CASSQVTGGGYEQYF.

This chain uses TRBV7-9 with TRBJ2-7; TCRdb outputs TRBD1, but without DNA this stays unchecked. CDR1 SEHNR and CDR2 FQNEAQ come from the germline V gene (reference sequence). The CDR3 runs 16 residues. The CDR3: CASSLALGQGDYEQYF.

This chain uses TRBV12-3 or TRBV12-4 with TRBJ2-3. This CDR3 contains 13 residues. CDR3 sequence: CASSLAGADTQYF.

The chain couples TRBV28 to TRBJ2-5; TCRdb calls TRBD1, which cannot be checked without DNA. CDR3 length: 14 residues. Germline assignment: CDR1 MDHEN and CDR2 SYDVKM. The CDR3 here is CASSPWTGGETQYF. Looking up the rest from reference TRBV28 and TRBJ2-5 gives the full variable domain: DVKVTQSSRYLVKRTGEKVFLECVQDMDHENMFWYRQDPGLGLRLIYFSYDVKMKEKGDIPEGYSVSREKKERFSLILESASTNQTSMYLCASSPWTGGETQYFGPGTRLLVL.

The J gene is TRBJ2-5, the V gene TRBV7-7; TCRdb gives TRBD1 as the D gene, but with no DNA this cannot be confirmed. The CDR3 is 14 amino acids. Germline-derived CDR1 and CDR2 are SSHAT and FNYEAQ (reference sequence). CDR3 sequence reads: CASSDGGTVETQYF.

V usage is TRBV28 and J usage is TRBJ1-3. The CDR3 loop spans 15 amino acids. The V gene's germline CDR1 is MDHEN and CDR2 SYDVKM. CDR3 region: CASSSGTGSGNTIYF.

The J gene is TRBJ2-3, the V gene TRBV3-1; absent DNA, TCRdb's TRBD2 call cannot be checked. The V gene's germline CDR1 is LGHDT and CDR2 YNNKEL (reference sequence). The CDR3 covers 18 residues. This chain's CDR3 is CASSQGGTIVTSTDTQYF.

The CDR3 protein is CASSLGITYEQYF. The chain combines TRBV7-2 with TRBJ2-7. CDR1 is SGHTA, CDR2 FQGNSA, per germline. This CDR3 is 13 amino acids long.

V and J are TRBV7-6 and TRBJ2-1; TCRdb outputs TRBD2, but without DNA this stays unchecked. Germline CDR1 is SGHVS and CDR2 is FNYEAQ. The CDR3 covers 17 residues. The CDR3 here is CASSSPSGEYSYNEQFF.